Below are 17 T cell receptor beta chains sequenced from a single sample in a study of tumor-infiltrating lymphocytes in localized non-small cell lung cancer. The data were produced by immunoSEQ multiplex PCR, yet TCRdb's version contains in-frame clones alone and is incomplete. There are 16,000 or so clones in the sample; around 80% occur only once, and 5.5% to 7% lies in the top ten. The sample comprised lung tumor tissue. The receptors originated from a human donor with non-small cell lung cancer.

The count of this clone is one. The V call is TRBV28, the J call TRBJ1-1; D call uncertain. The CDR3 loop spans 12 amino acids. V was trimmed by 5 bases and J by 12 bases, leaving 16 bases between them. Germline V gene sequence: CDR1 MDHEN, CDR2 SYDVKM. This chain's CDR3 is CASSELGRETFF. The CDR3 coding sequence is TGTGCCAGCAGTGAGCTGGGGAGGGAGACTTTCTTT.

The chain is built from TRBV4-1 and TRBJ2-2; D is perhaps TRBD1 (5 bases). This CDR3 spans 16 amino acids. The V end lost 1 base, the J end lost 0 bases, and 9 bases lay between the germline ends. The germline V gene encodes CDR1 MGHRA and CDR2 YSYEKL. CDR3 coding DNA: TGCGCCAGCAGCCAAGTCCAGGGCGCGAACACCGGGGAGCTGTTTTTT. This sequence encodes CASSQVQGANTGELFF.

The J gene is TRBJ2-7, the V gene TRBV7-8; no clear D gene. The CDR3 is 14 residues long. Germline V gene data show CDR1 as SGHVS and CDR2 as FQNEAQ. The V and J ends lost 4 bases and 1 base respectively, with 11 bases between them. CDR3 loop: CASSSFTLSYEQYF. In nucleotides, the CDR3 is TGTGCCAGCAGCTCCTTTACTCTTTCCTACGAGCAGTACTTC.

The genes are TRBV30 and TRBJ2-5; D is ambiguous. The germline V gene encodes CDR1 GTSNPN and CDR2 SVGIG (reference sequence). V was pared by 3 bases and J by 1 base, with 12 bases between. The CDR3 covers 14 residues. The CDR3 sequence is CAWSSTGTQETQYF. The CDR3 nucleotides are TGTGCCTGGAGCTCAACGGGCACCCAAGAGACCCAGTACTTC.

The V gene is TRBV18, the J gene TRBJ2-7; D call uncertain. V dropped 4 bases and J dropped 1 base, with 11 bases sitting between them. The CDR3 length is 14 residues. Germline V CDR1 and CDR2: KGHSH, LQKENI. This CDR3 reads CASSLHSDSYEQYF. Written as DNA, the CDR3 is TGTGCCAGCTCACTTCATTCAGATTCCTACGAGCAGTACTTC.

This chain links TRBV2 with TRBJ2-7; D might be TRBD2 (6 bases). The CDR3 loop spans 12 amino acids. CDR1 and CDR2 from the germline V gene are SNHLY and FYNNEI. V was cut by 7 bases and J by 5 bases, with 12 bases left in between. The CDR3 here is CASTYGSHEQYF. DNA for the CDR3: TGTGCCAGCACCTACGGGAGCCACGAGCAGTACTTC.

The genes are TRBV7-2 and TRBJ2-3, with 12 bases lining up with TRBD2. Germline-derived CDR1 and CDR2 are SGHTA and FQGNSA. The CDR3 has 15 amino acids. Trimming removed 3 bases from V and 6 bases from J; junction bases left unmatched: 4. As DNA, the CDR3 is TGTGCCAGCAGCTTTAGGCTAGCGGGAGGGGATACGCAGTATTTT. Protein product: CASSFRLAGGDTQYF.

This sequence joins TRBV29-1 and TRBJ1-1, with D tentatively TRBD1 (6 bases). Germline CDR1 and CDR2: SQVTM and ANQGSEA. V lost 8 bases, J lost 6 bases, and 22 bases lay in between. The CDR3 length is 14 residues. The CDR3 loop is CSFIRGGIKPEAFF. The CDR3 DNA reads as TGCAGCTTCATAAGGGGGGGTATTAAACCTGAAGCTTTCTTT.

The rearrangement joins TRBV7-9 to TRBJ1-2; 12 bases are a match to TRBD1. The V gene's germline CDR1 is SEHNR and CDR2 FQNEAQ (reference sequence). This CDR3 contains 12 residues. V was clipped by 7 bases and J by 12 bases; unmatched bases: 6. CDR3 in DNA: TGTGCCAGCACTCCGGGACAGGGGGCAAACACCTTC. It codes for CASTPGQGANTF.

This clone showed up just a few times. CDR3 DNA sequence: TGTGCCAGCAGCCCCCAGGGACATCCGTCCTCTGGAAACACCATATATTTT. Protein: CASSPQGHPSSGNTIYF. The chain is built from TRBV9 and TRBJ1-3, with D possibly TRBD1 on 6 matching bases. There are 17 residues in the CDR3. V dropped 4 bases and J dropped 0 bases, with 17 bases sitting between them. CDR1 SGDLS and CDR2 YYNGEE come from the germline V gene.

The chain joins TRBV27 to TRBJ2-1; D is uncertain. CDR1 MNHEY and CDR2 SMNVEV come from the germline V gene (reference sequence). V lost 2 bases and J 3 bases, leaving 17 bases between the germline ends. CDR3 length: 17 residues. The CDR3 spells CASSLLMSSQDYNEQFF. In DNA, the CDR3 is TGTGCCAGCAGTTTACTCATGTCCTCCCAAGACTACAATGAGCAGTTCTTC.

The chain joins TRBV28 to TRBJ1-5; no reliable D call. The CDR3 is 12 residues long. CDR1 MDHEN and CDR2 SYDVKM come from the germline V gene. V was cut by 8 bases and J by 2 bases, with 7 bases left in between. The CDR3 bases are TGTGCCAGCCTCGTGGGCAATCAGCCCCAGCATTTT. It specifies CASLVGNQPQHF.

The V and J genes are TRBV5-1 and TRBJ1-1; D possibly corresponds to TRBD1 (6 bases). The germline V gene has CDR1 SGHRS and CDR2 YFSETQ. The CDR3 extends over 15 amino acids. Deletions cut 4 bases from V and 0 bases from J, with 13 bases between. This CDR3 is CASSHYRDMNTEAFF. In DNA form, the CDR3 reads TGCGCCAGCAGCCACTATCGGGACATGAACACTGAAGCTTTCTTT.

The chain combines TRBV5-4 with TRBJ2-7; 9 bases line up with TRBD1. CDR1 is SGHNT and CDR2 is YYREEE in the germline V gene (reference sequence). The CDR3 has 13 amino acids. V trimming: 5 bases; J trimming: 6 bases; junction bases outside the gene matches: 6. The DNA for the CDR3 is TGTGCCAGCAGTGCGGACAGGGGACGCGAGCAGTACTTC. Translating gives CASSADRGREQYF.

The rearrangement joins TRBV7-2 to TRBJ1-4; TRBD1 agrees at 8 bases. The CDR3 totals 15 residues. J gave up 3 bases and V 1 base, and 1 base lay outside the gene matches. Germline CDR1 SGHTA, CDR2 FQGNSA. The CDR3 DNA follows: TGTGCCAGCAGCTTAGTGGGACAGGCTAATGAAAAACTGTTTTTT. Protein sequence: CASSLVGQANEKLFF.

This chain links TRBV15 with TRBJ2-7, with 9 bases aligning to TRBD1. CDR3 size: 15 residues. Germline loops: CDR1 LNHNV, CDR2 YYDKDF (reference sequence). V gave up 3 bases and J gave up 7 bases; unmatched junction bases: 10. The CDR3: CATSSPGTGRLEQYF. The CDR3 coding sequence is TGTGCCACCAGCAGCCCCGGGACAGGGCGTCTGGAGCAGTACTTC. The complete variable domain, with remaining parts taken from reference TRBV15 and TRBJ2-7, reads DAMVIQNPRYQVTQFGKPVTLSCSQTLNHNVMYWYQQKSSQAPKLLFHYYDKDFNNEADTPDNFQSRRPNTSFCFLDIRSPGLGDTAMYLCATSSPGTGRLEQYFGPGTRLTVT.

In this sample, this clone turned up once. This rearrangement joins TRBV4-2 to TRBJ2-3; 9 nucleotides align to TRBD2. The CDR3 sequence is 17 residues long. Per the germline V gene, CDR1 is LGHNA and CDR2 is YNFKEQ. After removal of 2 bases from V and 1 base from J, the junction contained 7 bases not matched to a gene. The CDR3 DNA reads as TGTGCCAGCAGCCAAACGGTGCTAGCGGGACGCACAGATACGCAGTATTTT. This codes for CASSQTVLAGRTDTQYF.